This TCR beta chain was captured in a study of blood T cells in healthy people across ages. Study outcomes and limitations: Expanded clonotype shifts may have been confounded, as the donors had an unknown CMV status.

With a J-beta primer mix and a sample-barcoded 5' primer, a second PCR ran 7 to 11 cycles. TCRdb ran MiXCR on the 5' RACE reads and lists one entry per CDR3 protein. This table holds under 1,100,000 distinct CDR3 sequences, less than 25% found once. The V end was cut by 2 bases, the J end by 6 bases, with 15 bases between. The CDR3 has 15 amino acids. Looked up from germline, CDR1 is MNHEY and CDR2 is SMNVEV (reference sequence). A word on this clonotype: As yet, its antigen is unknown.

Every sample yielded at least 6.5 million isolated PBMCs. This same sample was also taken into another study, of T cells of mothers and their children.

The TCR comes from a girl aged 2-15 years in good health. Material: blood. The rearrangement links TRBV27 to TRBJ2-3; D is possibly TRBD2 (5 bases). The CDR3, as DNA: TGTGCCAGCAGTTTAGAGGGATGGGCTTCGGATACGCAGTATTTT. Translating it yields CASSLEGWASDTQYF.